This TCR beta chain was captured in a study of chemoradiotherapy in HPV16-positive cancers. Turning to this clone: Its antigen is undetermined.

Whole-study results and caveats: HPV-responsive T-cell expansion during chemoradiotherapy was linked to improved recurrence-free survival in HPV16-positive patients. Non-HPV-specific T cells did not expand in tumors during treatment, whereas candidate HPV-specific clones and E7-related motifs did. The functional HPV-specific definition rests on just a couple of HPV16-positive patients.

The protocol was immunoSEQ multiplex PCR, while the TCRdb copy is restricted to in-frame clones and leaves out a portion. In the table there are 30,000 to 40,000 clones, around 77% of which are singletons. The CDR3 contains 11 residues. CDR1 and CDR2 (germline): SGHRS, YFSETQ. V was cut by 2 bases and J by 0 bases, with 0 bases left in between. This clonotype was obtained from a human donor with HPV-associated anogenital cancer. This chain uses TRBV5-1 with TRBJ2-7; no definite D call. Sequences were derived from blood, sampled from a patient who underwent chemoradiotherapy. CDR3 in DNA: TGCGCCAGCAGCTTCTCCTACGAGCAGTACTTC. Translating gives CASSFSYEQYF. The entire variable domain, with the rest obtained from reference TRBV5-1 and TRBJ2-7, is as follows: KAGVTQTPRYLIKTRGQQVTLSCSPISGHRSVSWYQQTPGQGLQFLFEYFSETQRNKGNFPGRFSGRQFSNSRSEMNVSTLELGDSALYLCASSFSYEQYFGPGTRLTVT.